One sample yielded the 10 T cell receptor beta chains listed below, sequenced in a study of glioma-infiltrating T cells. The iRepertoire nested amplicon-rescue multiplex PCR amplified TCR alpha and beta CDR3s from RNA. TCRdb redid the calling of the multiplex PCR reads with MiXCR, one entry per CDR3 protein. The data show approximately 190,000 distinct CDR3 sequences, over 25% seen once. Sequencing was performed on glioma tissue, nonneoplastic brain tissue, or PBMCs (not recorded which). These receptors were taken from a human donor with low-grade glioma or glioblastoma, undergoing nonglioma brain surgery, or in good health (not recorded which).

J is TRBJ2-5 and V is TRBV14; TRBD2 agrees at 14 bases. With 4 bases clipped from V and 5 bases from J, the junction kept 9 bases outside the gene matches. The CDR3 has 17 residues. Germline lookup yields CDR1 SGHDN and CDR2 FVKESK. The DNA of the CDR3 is TGTGCCAGCAGCCCCGGGACTAGCGGGAGTCCCGGGGAGACCCAGTACTTC. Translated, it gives CASSPGTSGSPGETQYF.

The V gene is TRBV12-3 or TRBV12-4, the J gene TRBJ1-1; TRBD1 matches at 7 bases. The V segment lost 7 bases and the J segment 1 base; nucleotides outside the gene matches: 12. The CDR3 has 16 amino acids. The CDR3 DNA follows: TGTGCCAGCACCATCTCAGGGGGTGGGGGGAACACTGAAGCTTTCTTT. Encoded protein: CASTISGGGGNTEAFF.

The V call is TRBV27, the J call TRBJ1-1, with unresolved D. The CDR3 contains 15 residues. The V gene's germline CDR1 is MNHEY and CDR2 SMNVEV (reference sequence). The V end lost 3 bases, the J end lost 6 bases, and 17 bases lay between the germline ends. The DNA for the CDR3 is TGTGCCAGCAGTTTCTGGGGAGGCATCGTCGCTGAAGCTTTCTTT. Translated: CASSFWGGIVAEAFF.

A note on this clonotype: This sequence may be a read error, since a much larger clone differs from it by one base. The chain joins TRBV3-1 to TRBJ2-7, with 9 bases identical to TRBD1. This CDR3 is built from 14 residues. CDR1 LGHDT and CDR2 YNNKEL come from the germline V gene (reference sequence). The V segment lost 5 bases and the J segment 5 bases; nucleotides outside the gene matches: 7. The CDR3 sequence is CASSWGQGSNEQYF. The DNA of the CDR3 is TGTGCCAGCAGCTGGGGACAGGGATCCAACGAGCAGTACTTC.

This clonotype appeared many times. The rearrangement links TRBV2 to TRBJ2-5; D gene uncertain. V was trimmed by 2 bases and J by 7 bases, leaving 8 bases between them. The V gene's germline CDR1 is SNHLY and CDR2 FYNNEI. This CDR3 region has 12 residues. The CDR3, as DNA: TGTGCCAGCAGTGAATGGGGTGGGACCCAGTACTTC. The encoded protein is CASSEWGGTQYF.

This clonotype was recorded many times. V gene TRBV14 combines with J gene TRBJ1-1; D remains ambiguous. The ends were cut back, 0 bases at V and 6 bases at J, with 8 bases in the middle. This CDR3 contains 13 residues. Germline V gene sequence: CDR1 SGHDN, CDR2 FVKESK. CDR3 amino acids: CASSQEGYAEAFF. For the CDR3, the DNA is TGTGCCAGCAGCCAAGAGGGATACGCTGAAGCTTTCTTT. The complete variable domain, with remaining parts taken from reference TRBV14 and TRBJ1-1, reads EAGVTQFPSHSVIEKGQTVTLRCDPISGHDNLYWYRRVMGKEIKFLLHFVKESKQDESGMPNNRFLAERTGGTYSTLKVQPAELEDSGVYFCASSQEGYAEAFFGQGTRLTVV.

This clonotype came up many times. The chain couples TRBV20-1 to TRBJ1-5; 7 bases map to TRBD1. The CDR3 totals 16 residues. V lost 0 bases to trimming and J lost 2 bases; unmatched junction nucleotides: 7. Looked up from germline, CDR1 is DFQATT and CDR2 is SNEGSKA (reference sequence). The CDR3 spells CSARDPLGQGNQPQHF. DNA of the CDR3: TGCAGTGCTAGAGATCCCCTCGGACAGGGCAATCAGCCCCAGCATTTT.

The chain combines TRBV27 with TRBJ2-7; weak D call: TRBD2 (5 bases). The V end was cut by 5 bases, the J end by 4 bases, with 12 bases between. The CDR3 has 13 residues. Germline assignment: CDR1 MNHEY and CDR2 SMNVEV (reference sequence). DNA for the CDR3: TGTGCCAGCAGTCGGAGGCCTCAGTACGAGCAGTACTTC. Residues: CASSRRPQYEQYF.

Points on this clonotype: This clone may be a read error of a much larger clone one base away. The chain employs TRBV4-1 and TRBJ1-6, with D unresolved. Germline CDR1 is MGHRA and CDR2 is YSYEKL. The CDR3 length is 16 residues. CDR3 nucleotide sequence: TGCGCCAGCAGCCAAGAGTCAGGTTGGGGTAATTCACCCCTCCTCTTT. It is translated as CASSQESGWGNSPLLF.

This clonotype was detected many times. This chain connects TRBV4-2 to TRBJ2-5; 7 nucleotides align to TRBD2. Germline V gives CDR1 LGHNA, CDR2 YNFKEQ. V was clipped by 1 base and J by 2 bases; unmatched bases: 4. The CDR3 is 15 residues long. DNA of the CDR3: TGTGCCAGCAGCCAAGTGGGGGGGATGCAAGAGACCCAGTACTTC. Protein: CASSQVGGMQETQYF.